The next 3 T cell receptor beta chains were all read from a single sample in a study of beta chain features in type 1 diabetes. The authors reverse transcribed all of the isolated RNA, so sequencing captured expressed TCRB transcripts. Generated by immunoSEQ multiplex PCR, the TCRdb table keeps only in-frame clones and is missing some. The repertoire holds roughly 400,000 clones, with roughly a tenth as singletons. Study-wide findings and caveats: Moderately but significantly shorter TCRB CDR3s were found in Type 1 diabetes patients in all four CD4+ subsets.

These receptors have no identified antigens. The sequenced material came from central memory CD4+ T cells from blood. The receptors were gathered from a man aged 30 to 45 with type 1 diabetes.

This clone was observed at least ten times. The chain combines TRBV7-9 with TRBJ1-5; 9 bases fit TRBD1. The trim removed 1 base at V and 5 bases at J, leaving 6 bases unmatched. The germline V gene encodes CDR1 SEHNR and CDR2 FQNEAQ (reference sequence). This CDR3 comprises 16 residues. The CDR3 region has the DNA TGTGCCAGCAGCTTAGAAGGGACAGGGAATCATCAGCCCCAGCATTTT. Translation: CASSLEGTGNHQPQHF.

This clone was counted between two and nine times. The V gene is TRBV30, the J gene TRBJ2-7; D is perhaps TRBD2 (6 bases). Germline V CDR1 and CDR2: GTSNPN, SVGIG (reference sequence). This CDR3 has 14 residues. V was shortened by 4 bases and J by 6 bases, with 19 bases between the two germline ends. This CDR3 reads CAWIKWGVEGEQYF. In nucleotides, the CDR3 is TGTGCCTGGATTAAATGGGGGGTCGAGGGCGAGCAGTACTTC.

This chain connects TRBV7-2 to TRBJ1-2; 8 bases match TRBD1. V lost 2 bases, J lost 4 bases, and 6 bases stayed unmatched. In germline, CDR1 is SGHTA, CDR2 FQGNSA. This CDR3 is 15 amino acids long. DNA for the CDR3: TGTGCCAGCAGCTTAACAGGGGGTATTTCCTATGGCTACACCTTC. Amino acids: CASSLTGGISYGYTF.